This T cell receptor beta chain was captured in a study of T cell changes during pregnancy in multiple sclerosis. This CDR3 is built from 12 residues. V was clipped by 9 bases and J by 4 bases, with 12 bases between them. Germline V gene sequence: CDR1 MDHEN, CDR2 SYDVKM. Method: immunoSEQ multiplex PCR; TCRdb's copy keeps in-frame clones and lacks some. The repertoire has approximately 41,000 clones, 94% of them found once; the top ten carry approximately 0.41%. Here the sequenced sample was CD4+ T cells from peripheral blood mononuclear cells, taken in the second trimester of pregnancy. This clonotype was obtained from a female donor with multiple sclerosis, enrolled in a pregnancy study. The gene calls are TRBV28 and TRBJ2-5; possible D gene TRBD2, 5 bases. The CDR3 DNA is TGTGCCAGTACTTTCGCGGGAGAGACCCAGTACTTC. This translates into CASTFAGETQYF.